The clone carrying this T cell receptor (beta chain) was seen a few times. Time point denoted: patch test 2, 6 weeks after DPC sensitization. As to treatment: therapeutic diphenylcyclopropenone sensitization with weekly scalp DPC. Donors were 18 to 70-year-old alopecia patients suitable for DPC. Between the trimmed V and J ends, which lost 5 bases and 5 bases, there was a span of 15 bases. This CDR3 has 15 amino acids. The data stem from a study of human T cells and chemical hapten exposure. On the study more broadly: Small discrepancies in pooled library volume mainly accounted for the varying TCR yields per sample.

One entry per CDR3 protein results from TCRdb running MiXCR on the RACE reads. The sample consists of 350,000 to 400,000 distinct CDR3 sequences, about 6% of them appearing once. The J gene is TRBJ1-4, the V gene TRBV12-3 or TRBV12-4; D gene uncertain. Sequences were derived from whole blood, sampled in connection with sensitization to the hapten diphenylcyclopropenone (DPC). The source is a woman under 30 with alopecia areata. Some clones in this sample may be carry-over from other donors' samples. The chain's CDR3 is CASSQTGLPNEKLFF. The CDR3 nucleotides read TGTGCCAGCAGTCAGACGGGTCTCCCCAATGAAAAACTGTTTTTT.